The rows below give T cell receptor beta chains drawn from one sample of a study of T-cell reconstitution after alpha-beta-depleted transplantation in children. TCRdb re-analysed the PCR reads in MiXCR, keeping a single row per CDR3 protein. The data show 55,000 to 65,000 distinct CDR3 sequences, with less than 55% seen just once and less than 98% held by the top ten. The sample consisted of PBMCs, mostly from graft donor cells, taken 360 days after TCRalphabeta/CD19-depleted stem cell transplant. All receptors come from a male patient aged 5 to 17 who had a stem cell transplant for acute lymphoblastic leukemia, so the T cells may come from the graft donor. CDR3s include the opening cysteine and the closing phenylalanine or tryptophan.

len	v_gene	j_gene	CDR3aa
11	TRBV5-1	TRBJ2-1	CASSFDNEQFF
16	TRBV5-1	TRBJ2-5	CASSLVGGGPQETQYF
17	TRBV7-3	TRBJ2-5	CASSLNAGTSNQETQYF
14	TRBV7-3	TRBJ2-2	CASSLMVPTGELFF
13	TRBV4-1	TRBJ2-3	CASSQGRTDTQYF
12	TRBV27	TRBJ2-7	CASSTTGDEQYF
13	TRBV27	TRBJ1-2	CASSFSGDYGYTF
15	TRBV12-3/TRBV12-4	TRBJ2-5	CASSFPNSGQETQYF
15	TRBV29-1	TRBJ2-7	CSVEAGTSSSYEQYF
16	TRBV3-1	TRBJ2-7	CASSQDVDRGNDEQYF
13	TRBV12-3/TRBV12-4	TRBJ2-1	CASSLSGGNEQFF
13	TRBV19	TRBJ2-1	CASSGGHYNEQFF
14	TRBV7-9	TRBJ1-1	CASSSGVGVTEAFF
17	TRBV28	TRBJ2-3	CASSPLPGLAGTDTQYF
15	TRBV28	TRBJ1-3	CASSVEGGTGNTIYF
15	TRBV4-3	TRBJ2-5	CASSQKGGIQETQYF
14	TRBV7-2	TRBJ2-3	CASSLFVVGDTQYF
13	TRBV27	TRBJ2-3	CASSDLAPDTQYF
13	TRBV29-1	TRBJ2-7	CSITSGLWYEQYF
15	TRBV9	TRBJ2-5	CASSVDARRQETQYF
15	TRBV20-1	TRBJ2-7	CSARAPGQSSYEQYF
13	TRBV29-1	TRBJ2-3	CSGQVQLTDTQYF
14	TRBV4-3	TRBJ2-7	CASSHSDTSYEQYF
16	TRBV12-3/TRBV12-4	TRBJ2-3	CASSQAHGGAPCTQYF
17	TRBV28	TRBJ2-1	CASSRPLGVNPYNEQFF
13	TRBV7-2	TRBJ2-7	CASSLDPLYEQYF
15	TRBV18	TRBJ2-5	CASSRTDRRTETQYF
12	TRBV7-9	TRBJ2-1	CASSSRDNEQFF
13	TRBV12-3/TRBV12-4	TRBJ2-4	CASGPLQSNIQYF
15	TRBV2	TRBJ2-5	CASTGGSTWGETQYF
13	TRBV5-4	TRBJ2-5	CASSLTSRETQYF
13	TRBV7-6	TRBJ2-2	CASSGAVPGELFF
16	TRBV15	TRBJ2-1	CATSRDLPRINNEQFF
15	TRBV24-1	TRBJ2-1	CATSDLVGGYNEQFF
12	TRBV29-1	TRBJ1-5	CSVSDGDQPQHF
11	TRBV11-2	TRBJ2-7	CASSYTYEQYF
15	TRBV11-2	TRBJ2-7	CASSLMVRLQGEQYF
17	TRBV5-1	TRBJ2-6	CASSLGKPFSGANVLTF
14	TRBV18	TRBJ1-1	CASSPWGRPTEAFF
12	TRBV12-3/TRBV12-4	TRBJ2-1	CASSPTGNEQFF
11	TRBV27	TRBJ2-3	CASSSGGAQYF
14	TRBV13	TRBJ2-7	CASSSTGAKYEQYF
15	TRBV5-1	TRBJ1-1	CASSLEGSGGTEAFF
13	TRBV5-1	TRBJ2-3	CASSSLRVDTQYF
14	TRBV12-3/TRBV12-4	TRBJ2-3	CASTSGLAWDTQYF
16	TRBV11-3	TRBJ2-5	CASSFSGQGAGETQYF
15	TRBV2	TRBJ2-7	CASSEATGRSYEQYF
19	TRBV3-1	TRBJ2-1	CASSFSDSSMTSSYNEQFF
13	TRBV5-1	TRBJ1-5	CASKSEGHQPQHF
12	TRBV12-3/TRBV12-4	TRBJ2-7	CASSPLPYEQYF
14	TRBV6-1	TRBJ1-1	CASSPDSLNTEAFF
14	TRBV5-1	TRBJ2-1	CASSFDFLYNEQFF